This record concerns one TCR beta chain sequence. Its antigen is still unknown. The data belong to a study of OX40 agonist ivuxolimab in advanced cancers. Libraries were prepared by immunoSEQ multiplex PCR; TCRdb keeps only in-frame clonotypes and omits some of them. The repertoire holds around 79,000 clones, 75% to 95% seen once, with 2% to 2.5% in the top ten. Whole-study findings and limits: Clonal expansion from baseline to week 6 occurred in both CD4+ and CD8+ T cells.

CDR3 length: 17 residues. Germline-derived CDR1 and CDR2 are ENHRY and SYGVKD. V dropped 0 bases and J dropped 4; count of bases not matched to a gene: 11. The chain combines TRBV10-3 with TRBJ2-7, with 8 positions matching TRBD2. The TCR comes from an adult with an advanced solid tumor such as melanoma, head and neck, liver or kidney cancer. Here the sequenced sample was CD4+ or CD8+ T cells sorted from blood, taken in a trial of the OX40 agonist ivuxolimab. CDR3 in DNA: TGTGCCATCAGTGAGTCGAGCGGGAGAAACGGGGTTTACGAGCAGTACTTC. As protein: CAISESSGRNGVYEQYF.